This T cell receptor beta chain derives from a study of immune characteristics of hereditary and idiopathic chronic pancreatitis. Chronic pancreatitis tissue was collected during total pancreatectomy with islet autotransplantation. Included chronic pancreatitis patients had no known history of diabetes. Clones were sequenced by immunoSEQ multiplex PCR, and TCRdb holds only the in-frame ones, with some missing. The sample holds approximately 9,800 clones, around 79% seen once. Study-wide points: Alcohol-related chronic pancreatitis was not included in this study. Samples were taken only at TPIAT; differing disease duration may matter.

Concerning this clone itself: Its matching antigen is unknown.

CDR3 length: 16 amino acids. Germline-derived CDR1 and CDR2 are MNHEY and SVGAGI. V dropped 2 bases and J dropped 2 bases, with 10 bases sitting between them. Sequencing input: pancreas tissue with idiopathic chronic pancreatitis. The chain has TRBV6-5 and TRBJ2-6; D is uncertain. The source is a human donor with chronic pancreatitis. CDR3 DNA sequence: TGTGCCAGCAGTTACGCTTGGGCAGCTGGGGCCAACGTCCTGACTTTC. Translation gives CASSYAWAAGANVLTF.